The T cell receptor beta chain under discussion was sequenced for a study of blood T cell repertoires in COVID-19. Study details: The origin of the acute and convalescent COVID-19 samples was the United States, Italy and Spain. In each case, the material was cDNA or gDNA derived from T cells, B-cell-depleted T cells, or PBMCs.

Source study methods: Amplification of reference gene primers was used by the study to estimate nucleated cell counts. Some clones are missing from TCRdb's copy, which holds only in-frame ones; the method was immunoSEQ multiplex PCR. The V and J calls and clone size are taken from that table; D and trimming were inferred from the DNA. The table lists some 120,000 clones, approximately 80% of them singletons, with 15% to 25% in the top ten. The specimen was peripheral blood. The sequence derives from an elderly man with acute or convalescent COVID-19.

The CDR3 spells CASSQGTSNTGELFF. The CDR3 nucleotides read TGTGCCAGCAGCCAAGGGACATCGAACACCGGGGAGCTGTTTTTT. This chain uses TRBV4-2 with TRBJ2-2; possible D gene TRBD1, 5 bases. V lost 1 base and J 0 bases, leaving 6 bases between the germline ends. In germline, CDR1 is LGHNA, CDR2 YNFKEQ. The CDR3 has 15 amino acids.